The clone carrying this TCR beta chain was observed at least ten times. These data originate in a study of T cells in Graves' hyperthyroidism and ophthalmopathy. A lack of ophthalmopathy progression within 18 months defined stable Graves' hyperthyroidism. Patients having uncontrolled infection, another autoimmune disease, pregnancy or lactation were not included. Amplification targeted TCR beta CDR3 regions from RNA transcripts. TCR CDR3 regions were first amplified by RT-PCR with HTBI primers. TCRdb reanalysed the multiplex PCR reads using MiXCR and keeps one entry per CDR3 protein. The table shows around 800,000 distinct CDR3 sequences, with 35% to 40% occurring only once. The V gene's germline CDR1 is SQVTM and CDR2 ANQGSEA. This CDR3 is built from 17 residues. Trimming pared 2 bases from V and 0 bases from J, leaving 19 bases between.

Sequences were obtained from blood. This receptor was obtained from a man between 18 and 29 years old with Graves' hyperthyroidism. This rearrangement joins TRBV29-1 to TRBJ1-1; D ambiguous. The CDR3, as DNA: TGCAGCGTTGAAAAATGGCTCGGGTATGGGTTGAACACTGAAGCTTTCTTT. Its translation is CSVEKWLGYGLNTEAFF.